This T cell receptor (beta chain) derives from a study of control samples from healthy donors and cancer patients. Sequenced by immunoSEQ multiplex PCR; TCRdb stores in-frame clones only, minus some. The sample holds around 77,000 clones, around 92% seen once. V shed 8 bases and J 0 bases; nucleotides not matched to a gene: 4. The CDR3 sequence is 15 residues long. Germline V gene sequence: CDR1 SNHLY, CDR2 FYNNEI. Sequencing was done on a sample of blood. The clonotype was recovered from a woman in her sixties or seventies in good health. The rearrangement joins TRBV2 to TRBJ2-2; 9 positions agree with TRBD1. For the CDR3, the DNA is TGTGCCAGCCAGGGACAGGGATCGAACACCGGGGAGCTGTTTTTT. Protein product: CASQGQGSNTGELFF. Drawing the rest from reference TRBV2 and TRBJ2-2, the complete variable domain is EPEVTQTPSHQVTQMGQEVILRCVPISNHLYFYWYRQILGQKVEFLVSFYNNEISEKSEIFDDQFSVERPDGSNFTLKIRSTKLEDSAMYFCASQGQGSNTGELFFGEGSRLTVL.